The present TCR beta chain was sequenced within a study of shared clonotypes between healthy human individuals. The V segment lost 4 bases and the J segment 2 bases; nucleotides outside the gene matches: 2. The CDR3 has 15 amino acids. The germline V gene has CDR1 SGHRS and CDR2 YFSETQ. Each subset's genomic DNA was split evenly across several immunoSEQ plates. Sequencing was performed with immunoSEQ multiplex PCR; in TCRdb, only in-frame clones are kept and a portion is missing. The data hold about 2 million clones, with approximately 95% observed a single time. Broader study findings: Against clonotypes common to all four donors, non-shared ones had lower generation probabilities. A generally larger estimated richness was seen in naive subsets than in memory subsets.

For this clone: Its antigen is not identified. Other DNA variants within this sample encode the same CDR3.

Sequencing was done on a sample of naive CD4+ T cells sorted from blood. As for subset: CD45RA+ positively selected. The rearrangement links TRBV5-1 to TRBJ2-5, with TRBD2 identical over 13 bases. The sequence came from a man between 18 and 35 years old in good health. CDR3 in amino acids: CASSPGLAGQETQYF. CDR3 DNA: TGCGCCAGCAGCCCGGGACTAGCGGGACAAGAGACCCAGTACTTC.